This record looks at one T cell receptor (beta chain) sequence and its context. The antigen remains undetermined. The deep-level immunoSEQ assay was used. Method: immunoSEQ multiplex PCR; TCRdb's copy keeps in-frame clones and lacks some. The top ten hold approximately 0.37% of the sample, which has about 2.4 million clones, over 85% seen once. This sample is part of a study of shared clonotypes between healthy human individuals. Notes on the study in general: Limited genetic and exposure-history diversity came from having few donors.

The sequence was obtained from a man in his late teens or twenties in good health. Some clones in this sample may be carry-over from other donors' samples. What was sequenced was naive CD4+ T cells from PBMCs. Subset: CD45RA+ positively selected.

The CDR3: CASRPSGRWSYEQYF. In DNA form, the CDR3 reads TGTGCCAGCAGGCCGAGCGGGAGGTGGTCCTACGAGCAGTACTTC. The chain has TRBV6-5 and TRBJ2-5; TRBD2 aligns across 9 bases. The assigned J gene may be wrong: the sequence end matches TRBJ2-7 better. CDR1 is MNHEY, CDR2 SVGAGI, per germline. The CDR3 runs 15 residues.